These 25 T cell receptor beta chains were all obtained from the same sample, sequenced in a study of cytomegalovirus exposure and HLA in healthy donors. Clones were sequenced by immunoSEQ multiplex PCR, and TCRdb holds only the in-frame ones, with some missing. The top ten clones hold 7% to 9% of a sample with about 140,000 clones, 88% of them seen once. The sample was PBMCs. These receptors were taken from a woman aged 18 to 35 in good health and CMV-seropositive.

V usage is TRBV28 and J usage is TRBJ2-5, with 8 bases identical to TRBD1. Germline trimming cut 6 bases from V and 7 bases from J; bases unmatched to any gene: 10. Germline V gives CDR1 MDHEN, CDR2 SYDVKM. CDR3 length: 14 residues. CDR3 in amino acids: CASRRDRQGGTQYF. The DNA of the CDR3 is TGTGCCAGCAGGCGGGACAGGCAGGGCGGGACCCAGTACTTC.

The chain joins TRBV9 to TRBJ2-7, with D perhaps matching TRBD2 (6 bases). This CDR3 contains 16 residues. Germline V gene sequence: CDR1 SGDLS, CDR2 YYNGEE. V lost 6 bases and J lost 1, with 20 bases in between. The CDR3 nucleotides read TGTGCCAGCACCTCCGGGGGATGGGGACCTTCCTACGAGCAGTACTTC. It codes for CASTSGGWGPSYEQYF. The variable domain in full, completed from reference TRBV9 and TRBJ2-7, reads DSGVTQTPKHLITATGQRVTLRCSPRSGDLSVYWYQQSLDQGLQFLIQYYNGEERAKGNILERFSAQQFPDLHSELNLSSLELGDSALYFCASTSGGWGPSYEQYFGPGTRLTVT.

CDR3 region: CASSRGGRYGYTF. DNA of the CDR3: TGCGCCAGCAGCCGCGGGGGCAGGTATGGCTACACCTTC. The chain uses TRBV5-1 and TRBJ1-2, with D maybe TRBD1 (6 bases). Between the trimmed V and J ends, which lost 4 bases and 5 bases, there was a span of 12 bases. CDR3 length equals 13 residues. Germline assignment: CDR1 SGHRS and CDR2 YFSETQ. Using reference TRBV5-1 and TRBJ1-2 for the parts outside the CDR3, the full variable domain is KAGVTQTPRYLIKTRGQQVTLSCSPISGHRSVSWYQQTPGQGLQFLFEYFSETQRNKGNFPGRFSGRQFSNSRSEMNVSTLELGDSALYLCASSRGGRYGYTFGSGTRLTVV.

The chain uses TRBV6-1 and TRBJ1-1, with 9 bases lining up with TRBD1. This CDR3 region has 16 residues. Looked up from germline, CDR1 is MNHNS and CDR2 is SASEGT. V was clipped by 4 bases and J by 5 bases; unmatched bases: 11. CDR3: CASSVADRGYSTEAFF. In DNA form, the CDR3 reads TGTGCCAGCAGTGTCGCCGACAGGGGGTACAGTACTGAAGCTTTCTTT.

This clone came up once. The chain carries TRBV5-1 and TRBJ2-3; 10 bases are shared with TRBD1. The CDR3 is 14 amino acids. The V gene end was trimmed by 8 bases and the J gene end by 1 base; junction bases not matched to a gene: 4. Germline V gives CDR1 SGHRS, CDR2 YFSETQ. The CDR3 sequence: CASAGTGGTDTQYF. CDR3 nucleotides: TGCGCCAGTGCTGGGACAGGGGGCACAGATACGCAGTATTTT.

The chain employs TRBV4-3 and TRBJ2-3; TRBD2 is a possible D gene (6 bases). The V gene's germline CDR1 is LGHNA and CDR2 YSLEER. Trimming removed 2 bases at V and 0 bases at J, with 12 bases between. The length of the CDR3 is 16 residues. As DNA, the CDR3 is TGCGCCAGCAGCCAACTCGGGGGTCTCAGCACAGATACGCAGTATTTT. Its protein is CASSQLGGLSTDTQYF.

The CDR3 bases are TGTGCCAGCAGGGCTCCGGGACAGTCCTACGAGCAGTACTTC. Its protein product is CASRAPGQSYEQYF. The J gene is TRBJ2-7, the V gene TRBV28, with 7 bases aligning to TRBD1. There are 14 residues in the CDR3. V gave up 6 bases and J gave up 1 base; unmatched junction bases: 6. CDR1 is MDHEN and CDR2 is SYDVKM in the germline V gene.

The chain couples TRBV27 to TRBJ2-1; unclear D gene. Deletions cut 3 bases from V and 0 bases from J, with 9 bases between. The V gene's germline CDR1 is MNHEY and CDR2 SMNVEV (reference sequence). The CDR3 covers 15 residues. CDR3 amino acids: CASSLVPSSYNEQFF. The DNA for the CDR3 is TGTGCCAGCAGTTTGGTGCCTAGCTCCTACAATGAGCAGTTCTTC.

The chain has TRBV4-3 and TRBJ2-1, with 10 bases that match TRBD2. Per germline, CDR1 LGHNA and CDR2 YSLEER. The CDR3 length is 17 residues. After removal of 4 bases from V and 10 bases from J, the junction contained 16 bases not matched to a gene. In DNA, the CDR3 is TGCGCCAGCAGCCCCCTCACGGGGAGCGGGGGGGCCGGGGAGCAGTTCTTC. This translates into CASSPLTGSGGAGEQFF.

The V call is TRBV9, the J call TRBJ2-5; a possible D gene is TRBD2 (6 bases). The CDR3 has 15 amino acids. Trimming stripped 0 bases from V and 1 base from J, with 10 bases between. Germline V gene lookup returns CDR1 SGDLS and CDR2 YYNGEE. DNA of the CDR3: TGTGCCAGCAGCGTAGGGAGGGCGGCCCAAGAGACCCAGTACTTC. Translation: CASSVGRAAQETQYF. Full variable domain (outside the CDR3, taken from reference TRBV9 and TRBJ2-5): DSGVTQTPKHLITATGQRVTLRCSPRSGDLSVYWYQQSLDQGLQFLIQYYNGEERAKGNILERFSAQQFPDLHSELNLSSLELGDSALYFCASSVGRAAQETQYFGPGTRLLVL.

This clone was observed a single time. The chain is built from TRBV6-1 and TRBJ1-1; D is perhaps TRBD1 (6 bases). The CDR3 extends over 15 amino acids. V lost 3 bases, J lost 4 bases, and 15 bases lay in between. Germline values: CDR1 MNHNS, CDR2 SASEGT. The chain's CDR3 is CASSEGLQGGTEAFF. The CDR3 nucleotides are TGTGCCAGCAGTGAGGGGCTCCAAGGGGGCACTGAAGCTTTCTTT.

The V call is TRBV5-5, the J call TRBJ1-5; TRBD1 matches 7 bases. The V gene end was trimmed by 1 base and the J gene end by 0 bases; junction bases not matched to a gene: 10. From germline, CDR1 is SGHKS and CDR2 YYEKEE (reference sequence). The CDR3 sequence is 18 residues long. The CDR3 protein is CASSLWQGEVFSNQPQHF. The CDR3 DNA sequence: TGTGCCAGCAGCTTGTGGCAGGGGGAAGTCTTTAGCAATCAGCCCCAGCATTTT.

This chain links TRBV6-5 with TRBJ1-5; D uncertain. Germline V gene sequence: CDR1 MNHEY, CDR2 SVGAGI. The CDR3 totals 16 residues. Trimming cost V 4 bases and J 0 bases, with 13 bases left between them. CDR3 region: CASSSRVEYSNQPQHF. DNA for the CDR3: TGTGCCAGCAGTTCACGAGTAGAGTATAGCAATCAGCCCCAGCATTTT.

This chain uses TRBV6-1 with TRBJ1-1; TRBD1 is a possible D gene (5 bases). Looked up from germline, CDR1 is MNHNS and CDR2 is SASEGT. The CDR3 runs 14 residues. V was cut by 7 bases and J by 4 bases, with 16 bases left in between. CDR3 region: CASTPSGGFTEAFF. CDR3 DNA sequence: TGTGCCAGCACCCCCTCGGGGGGGTTCACTGAAGCTTTCTTT.

The chain carries TRBV11-3 and TRBJ2-1, with D unclear. The CDR3 length is 14 residues. Germline lookup yields CDR1 SGHNT and CDR2 YENEEA. Trimming cost V 5 bases and J 0 bases, with 8 bases left between them. The CDR3 region has the DNA TGTGCCAGCAGCGTGTTGAGCTCCTACAATGAGCAGTTCTTC. It specifies CASSVLSSYNEQFF. The full variable domain, rest sourced from reference TRBV11-3 and TRBJ2-1, is EAGVVQSPRYKIIEKKQPVAFWCNPISGHNTLYWYLQNLGQGPELLIRYENEEAVDDSQLPKDRFSAERLKGVDSTLKIQPAELGDSAVYLCASSVLSSYNEQFFGPGTRLTVL.

The J gene is TRBJ2-2, the V gene TRBV9, with D maybe TRBD1 (5 bases). The germline V and J ends were trimmed by 0 bases and 1 base, with 10 bases remaining between them. The germline V gene has CDR1 SGDLS and CDR2 YYNGEE. The CDR3 covers 16 residues. DNA of the CDR3: TGTGCCAGCAGCGTAGGACAGCTAAAGAACACCGGGGAGCTGTTTTTT. It encodes CASSVGQLKNTGELFF.

V is TRBV30 and J is TRBJ1-3; D call uncertain. The CDR3 extends over 12 amino acids. The germline V and J ends were trimmed by 0 bases and 7 bases, with 7 bases remaining between them. Germline CDR1 is GTSNPN and CDR2 is SVGIG (reference sequence). As DNA, the CDR3 is TGTGCCTGGAGTGTACTCTACAACACCATATATTTT. Translated, it gives CAWSVLYNTIYF.

This rearrangement joins TRBV11-2 to TRBJ1-2, with TRBD1 matching 7 bases. The CDR3 runs to 13 residues. V lost 8 bases, J lost 6 bases, and 9 bases stayed unmatched. Germline CDR1 reads SGHAT; CDR2 reads FQNNGV. CDR3 nucleotides: TGTGCCAGCGATAATAAGGGGGCTGATGGCTACACCTTC. Translated, it gives CASDNKGADGYTF. The whole variable domain, remainder taken from reference TRBV11-2 and TRBJ1-2, is EAGVAQSPRYKIIEKRQSVAFWCNPISGHATLYWYQQILGQGPKLLIQFQNNGVVDDSQLPKDRFSAERLKGVDSTLKIQPAKLEDSAVYLCASDNKGADGYTFGSGTRLTVV.

The genes are TRBV5-6 and TRBJ2-1, with TRBD1 identical over 8 bases. The CDR3 is 16 amino acids. Unmatched junction bases numbered 7, after V lost 2 bases and J lost 3 bases. Germline values: CDR1 SGHDT, CDR2 YYEEEE. Written as DNA, the CDR3 is TGTGCCAGCAGCTTTTTAAGGACAGGGATCTACAATGAGCAGTTCTTC. Translated: CASSFLRTGIYNEQFF. The full variable domain, completed using reference TRBV5-6 and TRBJ2-1, is DAGVTQSPTHLIKTRGQQVTLRCSPKSGHDTVSWYQQALGQGPQFIFQYYEEEERQRGNFPDRFSGHQFPNYSSELNVNALLLGDSALYLCASSFLRTGIYNEQFFGPGTRLTVL.

V usage is TRBV14 and J usage is TRBJ2-3; no clear D gene. The CDR3 is 14 residues long. Germline V lookup: CDR1 SGHDN, CDR2 FVKESK. V lost 4 bases and J 6 bases, leaving 14 bases between the germline ends. This chain's CDR3 is CASSRKRVPDTQYF. The CDR3 DNA follows: TGTGCCAGCAGCCGAAAGCGTGTTCCCGATACGCAGTATTTT.

This sequence joins TRBV7-9 and TRBJ1-2; 12 nucleotides align to TRBD1. V was clipped by 4 bases and J by 6 bases; unmatched bases: 9. The germline V gene encodes CDR1 SEHNR and CDR2 FQNEAQ (reference sequence). CDR3 size: 16 residues. The CDR3 here is CASSSQRDRGRNGYTF. The CDR3 region has the DNA TGTGCCAGCAGCTCCCAACGGGACAGGGGGCGGAATGGCTACACCTTC. The whole variable domain, remainder taken from reference TRBV7-9 and TRBJ1-2, is DTGVSQNPRHKITKRGQNVTFRCDPISEHNRLYWYRQTLGQGPEFLTYFQNEAQLEKSRLLSDRFSAERPKGSFSTLEIQRTEQGDSAMYLCASSSQRDRGRNGYTFGSGTRLTVV.

Regarding this clone: Other DNA variants within this sample encode the same CDR3. The V gene is TRBV28, the J gene TRBJ2-7, with 9 bases lining up with TRBD1. CDR1 is MDHEN, CDR2 SYDVKM, per germline. The CDR3 sequence is 15 residues long. J lost 1 base, V lost 2 bases, and 3 bases had no gene match. The CDR3 loop reads CASSLAGQGSYEQYF. CDR3 DNA sequence: TGTGCCAGCAGTTTAGCGGGACAGGGTTCCTACGAGCAGTACTTC.

In its sample, this clone was seen once. The chain employs TRBV4-3 and TRBJ2-2, with a weak D call TRBD1 (5 bases). The V end lost 0 bases, the J end lost 7 bases, and 18 bases lay between the germline ends. Germline V CDR1 and CDR2: LGHNA, YSLEER. This CDR3 region has 17 residues. Here the CDR3 DNA reads TGCGCCAGCAGCCAAGAGGTCCAATCAGGGCTTGGCGGGGAGCTGTTTTTT. This encodes CASSQEVQSGLGGELFF.

The rearrangement joins TRBV11-2 to TRBJ2-7, with TRBD2 matching over 8 bases. The V gene's germline CDR1 is SGHAT and CDR2 FQNNGV. The V gene end was trimmed by 2 bases and the J gene end by 1 base; junction bases not matched to a gene: 4. The CDR3 contains 15 residues. The CDR3 is CASSLQRGRSYEQYF. In DNA, the CDR3 is TGTGCCAGCAGCTTACAGCGGGGGAGATCCTACGAGCAGTACTTC. Full variable domain (rest looked up from reference TRBV11-2 and TRBJ2-7): EAGVAQSPRYKIIEKRQSVAFWCNPISGHATLYWYQQILGQGPKLLIQFQNNGVVDDSQLPKDRFSAERLKGVDSTLKIQPAKLEDSAVYLCASSLQRGRSYEQYFGPGTRLTVT.

Note on this clone: At one of its ends the junction is not consistent with the germline gene, which may arise from a read error. The V and J genes are TRBV7-7 and TRBJ2-5; 7 bases agree with TRBD1. The CDR3 runs 14 residues. Germline V gene data show CDR1 as SSHAT and CDR2 as FNYEAQ (reference sequence). The CDR3 region has the DNA TGTGCTAGCAGCCAGACAGGGTGGGCAGAGACCCAGTACTTC. Its translation: CASSQTGWAETQYF.